The 23 T cell receptor beta chains below come from one sample, sequenced in a study of T cell responses to AZD1222 COVID-19 vaccine. Repertoires were generated with immunoSEQ multiplex PCR, while TCRdb's copy carries only in-frame clones and drops some. The table records about 180,000 clones, 80% to 95% of them present only once. This material consisted of peripheral blood, taken 28 days after the second AZD1222 dose. All receptors derive from an adult who received the AZD1222 COVID-19 vaccine.

This chain joins TRBV6-1 and TRBJ1-4; D gene ambiguous. The CDR3 totals 14 residues. CDR1 MNHNS and CDR2 SASEGT come from the germline V gene. V was clipped by 0 bases and J by 3 bases, with 5 bases between them. CDR3 in DNA: TGTGCCAGCAGTGAAGCTACAGCTAATGAAAAACTGTTTTTT. It codes for CASSEATANEKLFF.

This clone was observed a few times. The chain joins TRBV7-3 to TRBJ2-1, with 9 bases lining up with TRBD2. This CDR3 has 17 residues. Losses at the gene ends were 0 bases for V and 7 bases for J; bases not matched to a gene: 10. Germline V gene sequence: CDR1 SGHTA, CDR2 FQGTGA. The chain's CDR3 is CASSLTSLAGGSNEQFF. The DNA for the CDR3 is TGTGCCAGCAGCTTAACATCACTAGCGGGTGGGTCGAATGAGCAGTTCTTC.

This chain joins TRBV19 and TRBJ1-1, with D tentatively TRBD1 (5 bases). V lost 6 bases to trimming and J lost 4 bases, with 15 bases between them. The length of the CDR3 is 14 residues. Germline V gene sequence: CDR1 LNHDA, CDR2 SQIVND (reference sequence). CDR3 bases: TGTGCCAGTAGCCGCCCGAGCAGGGTCACTGAAGCTTTCTTT. Amino acids: CASSRPSRVTEAFF.

The chain joins TRBV28 to TRBJ2-7, with 12 nucleotides matching TRBD2. V trimming: 4 bases; J trimming: 6 bases; junction bases outside the gene matches: 4. Per germline, CDR1 MDHEN and CDR2 SYDVKM. This CDR3 has 14 amino acids. The CDR3 coding sequence is TGTGCCAGCAGTTCCTGGACTAGCGGGGCCGAGCAGTACTTC. Translating it yields CASSSWTSGAEQYF.

This clone is a singleton in its sample. V and J are TRBV25-1 and TRBJ1-5; the D gene is possibly TRBD1 (6 bases). Trimming took off 6 bases at V and 9 bases at J, with 18 bases between the two ends. CDR1 and CDR2 (germline): MGHDK, SYGVNS. The CDR3 covers 14 residues. The CDR3, as DNA: TGTGCCAGCAGGTTTCGGGACACCTACCGGCCCCAGCATTTT. Protein: CASRFRDTYRPQHF.

The chain uses TRBV5-1 and TRBJ2-1; the D is unclear. Germline-derived CDR1 and CDR2 are SGHRS and YFSETQ. The CDR3 runs to 15 residues. V dropped 0 bases and J dropped 2 bases, with 9 bases sitting between them. CDR3 sequence (DNA): TGCGCCAGCAGCTTGGAGTGGGGTCCCTACAATGAGCAGTTCTTC. Translating it yields CASSLEWGPYNEQFF.

This rearrangement joins TRBV28 to TRBJ2-1, with a possible D match to TRBD1 (8 bases). CDR3 length: 16 residues. Trimming removed 1 base at V and 5 bases at J, with 15 bases between. Per germline, CDR1 MDHEN and CDR2 SYDVKM. In DNA, the CDR3 is TGTGCCAGCAGTTTATACACAGGGGGGGGCCACAATGAGCAGTTCTTC. It translates to CASSLYTGGGHNEQFF.

This sequence joins TRBV6-5 and TRBJ1-2, with D unresolved. The ends were cut back, 6 bases at V and 7 bases at J, with 15 bases in the middle. This CDR3 is built from 13 residues. Germline-derived CDR1 and CDR2 are MNHEY and SVGAGI. CDR3: CASSLSGKGGYTF. CDR3 nucleotide sequence: TGTGCCAGCAGCCTTTCAGGCAAAGGTGGCTACACCTTC.

The J gene is TRBJ2-7, the V gene TRBV6-6; TRBD2 aligns across 7 bases. V gave up 4 bases and J gave up 5 bases; unmatched junction bases: 11. This CDR3 contains 15 residues. Germline V lookup: CDR1 MNHNY, CDR2 SVGAGI (reference sequence). CDR3 amino acids: CASSFWRELSDEQYF. CDR3 coding DNA: TGTGCCAGCAGTTTCTGGCGGGAGCTTTCAGACGAGCAGTACTTC.

The gene calls are TRBV11-3 and TRBJ2-7; 8 bases line up with TRBD2. J was trimmed by 5 bases and V by 3 bases; bases with no gene match: 9. The CDR3 runs to 15 residues. Germline V lookup: CDR1 SGHNT, CDR2 YENEEA. As DNA, the CDR3 is TGTGCCAGCAGCTTTCAGGCTAGCGGGCTCCACGAGCAGTACTTC. It specifies CASSFQASGLHEQYF. Full variable domain (outside the CDR3, taken from reference TRBV11-3 and TRBJ2-7): EAGVVQSPRYKIIEKKQPVAFWCNPISGHNTLYWYLQNLGQGPELLIRYENEEAVDDSQLPKDRFSAERLKGVDSTLKIQPAELGDSAVYLCASSFQASGLHEQYFGPGTRLTVT.

V gene TRBV4-3 combines with J gene TRBJ1-2; D unclear. The germline gives CDR1 LGHNA, CDR2 YSLEER. V lost 1 base and J 12 bases, leaving 15 bases between the germline ends. The CDR3 consists of 13 residues. The CDR3 nucleotides read TGCGCCAGCAGCCAAGGCGTACGTCAAATTCACACCTTC. Protein: CASSQGVRQIHTF.

This clone is a singleton in its sample. J is TRBJ2-1 and V is TRBV9, with no clear D. The CDR3 loop spans 13 amino acids. Trimming stripped 3 bases from V and 5 bases from J, with 9 bases between. Germline V gives CDR1 SGDLS, CDR2 YYNGEE. CDR3 amino acids: CASSALVNNEQFF. The CDR3 coding sequence is TGTGCCAGCAGCGCCCTAGTCAACAATGAGCAGTTCTTC.

The CDR3 sequence is CASGNREPYEQYF. CDR3 sequence (DNA): TGTGCCAGCGGGAACAGGGAACCCTACGAGCAGTACTTC. The V call is TRBV9, the J call TRBJ2-7; tentative D call: TRBD1 (6 bases). Per germline, CDR1 SGDLS and CDR2 YYNGEE. The CDR3 is 13 amino acids. V gave up 7 bases and J gave up 2 bases, with 13 bases separating them. The full variable domain, with the rest looked up from reference TRBV9 and TRBJ2-7, is DSGVTQTPKHLITATGQRVTLRCSPRSGDLSVYWYQQSLDQGLQFLIQYYNGEERAKGNILERFSAQQFPDLHSELNLSSLELGDSALYFCASGNREPYEQYFGPGTRLTVT.

The rearrangement joins TRBV6-5 to TRBJ1-5; D ambiguous. The V gene lost 7 bases and the J gene lost 5 bases, with 15 bases spanning the gap. The CDR3 is 14 residues long. CDR1 is MNHEY, CDR2 SVGAGI, per germline. CDR3 region: CASNLRQGHQPQHF. In DNA, the CDR3 is TGTGCCAGCAACCTCCGGCAAGGCCATCAGCCCCAGCATTTT.

The rearrangement uses TRBV4-2 and TRBJ1-2; D call uncertain. CDR3 length: 16 amino acids. V lost 1 base to trimming and J lost 2 bases, with 14 bases between them. Germline CDR1 is LGHNA and CDR2 is YNFKEQ. In nucleotides, the CDR3 is TGTGCCAGCAGCCAAGCGCAGATAGATAAAAACTATGGCTACACCTTC. It codes for CASSQAQIDKNYGYTF.

The chain links TRBV3-1 (or the pseudogene TRBV3-2) to TRBJ1-5; no firm D call. V lost 0 bases and J lost 4, with 13 bases in between. Germline CDR1 reads LGHDT; CDR2 reads YNNKEL (reference sequence). This CDR3 contains 16 residues. CDR3 in amino acids: CASSQDGLLGNQPQHF. DNA for the CDR3: TGTGCCAGCAGCCAAGATGGTCTCCTGGGAAATCAGCCCCAGCATTTT.

This chain joins TRBV9 and TRBJ2-1; 7 bases are a match to TRBD2. V shed 0 bases and J 0 bases; nucleotides not matched to a gene: 3. The V gene's germline CDR1 is SGDLS and CDR2 YYNGEE. CDR3 length: 16 amino acids. CDR3: CASSVGGGGSYNEQFF. The CDR3 DNA sequence: TGTGCCAGCAGCGTAGGTGGCGGGGGCTCCTACAATGAGCAGTTCTTC.

The V call is TRBV11-1, the J call TRBJ1-1; D is perhaps TRBD1 (5 bases). Germline loops: CDR1 SGHAT, CDR2 FQDESV (reference sequence). V lost 8 bases, J lost 6 bases, and 19 bases lay in between. CDR3 length equals 14 residues. CDR3 amino acids: CASPLGMWGSEAFF. The CDR3 bases are TGTGCCAGCCCCCTAGGCATGTGGGGCTCTGAAGCTTTCTTT. The complete variable domain, with remaining parts taken from reference TRBV11-1 and TRBJ1-1, reads EAEVAQSPRYKITEKSQAVAFWCDPISGHATLYWYRQILGQGPELLVQFQDESVVDDSQLPKDRFSAERLKGVDSTLKIQPAELGDSAMYLCASPLGMWGSEAFFGQGTRLTVV.

Remarks on this clone: Compared with germline, one end of the junction differs, possibly owing to a read error. The genes are TRBV2 and TRBJ1-6, with D uncertain. This CDR3 has 12 residues. Germline-derived CDR1 and CDR2 are SNHLY and FYNNEI. CDR3 nucleotide sequence: TGTGCCAGCAGTGAAGGGTTGACCCCGGTCTACTTT. Translating gives CASSEGLTPVYF. Full variable domain (remainder filled in from reference TRBV2 and TRBJ1-6): EPEVTQTPSHQVTQMGQEVILRCVPISNHLYFYWYRQILGQKVEFLVSFYNNEISEKSEIFDDQFSVERPDGSNFTLKIRSTKLEDSAMYFCASSEGLTPVYFGNGTRLTVT.

The chain employs TRBV4-1 and TRBJ2-1; TRBD1 aligns across 9 bases. Germline loops: CDR1 MGHRA, CDR2 YSYEKL. CDR3 length equals 19 residues. V dropped 4 bases and J dropped 0; count of bases not matched to a gene: 13. The chain's CDR3 is CASSPTSGTGPSSYNEQFF. The DNA of the CDR3 is TGCGCCAGCAGCCCAACATCCGGGACAGGGCCGAGCTCCTACAATGAGCAGTTCTTC.

This chain uses TRBV28 with TRBJ1-6; 8 bases align to TRBD1. After removal of 8 bases from V and 11 bases from J, the junction contained 5 bases not matched to a gene. Germline values: CDR1 MDHEN, CDR2 SYDVKM. The CDR3 has 12 amino acids. In nucleotides, the CDR3 is TGTGCCAGCGCGACAGGGGTAGCACCCCTCCACTTT. This translates into CASATGVAPLHF.

This chain links TRBV9 with TRBJ2-7; no definite D call. The V and J ends lost 2 bases and 5 bases respectively, with 5 bases between them. Germline loops: CDR1 SGDLS, CDR2 YYNGEE. The CDR3 runs 11 residues. CDR3 bases: TGTGCCAGCAGCGTGGGTCACGAGCAGTACTTC. Translation gives CASSVGHEQYF.

J is TRBJ1-1 and V is TRBV7-8; D may be TRBD1 (5 bases). The germline V gene has CDR1 SGHVS and CDR2 FQNEAQ. V was cut by 0 bases and J by 1 base, with 12 bases left in between. This CDR3 comprises 16 residues. The CDR3 sequence is CASSLAPRGGNTEAFF. CDR3 DNA: TGTGCCAGCAGCTTAGCGCCGAGGGGAGGGAACACTGAAGCTTTCTTT.